A single T cell receptor beta chain is shown here with its context. Its antigen is not identified. V dropped 4 bases and J dropped 4 bases, with 8 bases sitting between them. This CDR3 contains 13 residues. CDR1 is SGHRS and CDR2 is YFSETQ in the germline V gene. TCRdb recomputed calls from the 5' RACE reads with MiXCR, one row per CDR3 protein. The table lists tens of thousands of distinct CDR3 sequences, roughly 7% of them singletons. Described time point: sample taken at primary tumor resection. Whole RNA obtained from tumor, nontumor lung or frozen PBMC underwent sequencing without sorting. Samples came from 60 to 75 TRACERx patients with untreated early-stage lung cancer. This sample was included in a study of spatial heterogeneity in lung cancer. The study's findings and limits: Resection saw ubiquitous expanded tumor TCRs appear in blood more than follow-up did.

The rearrangement uses TRBV5-1 and TRBJ2-2; no reliable D call. This clonotype was sampled from a female donor with early-stage non-small cell lung cancer. The sample consisted of PBMCs, taken at surgery. CDR3 coding DNA: TGCGCCAGCAGCCCTGACTTCACCGGGGAGCTGTTTTTT. Its translation: CASSPDFTGELFF.